The 8 T cell receptor beta chains below come from one sample, sequenced in a study of T cell responses to AZD1222 COVID-19 vaccine. The table came from immunoSEQ multiplex PCR; TCRdb's copy has only in-frame clones and leaves some out. This repertoire shows 80,000 to 130,000 clones, around nine tenths found once; its top ten account for 3% to 4%. The material sequenced was peripheral blood, taken on day 0 of AZD1222 vaccination. These receptor sequences come from an adult in good health.

The chain is built from TRBV28 and TRBJ1-2; D is unclear. The V end was cut by 3 bases, the J end by 5 bases, with 4 bases between. Germline CDR1 reads MDHEN; CDR2 reads SYDVKM. This CDR3 is 11 amino acids long. The CDR3 DNA sequence: TGTGCCAGCAGTTTCAGATATGGCTACACCTTC. It specifies CASSFRYGYTF.

CDR3 amino acids: CASSSRTSGGNEQFF. The CDR3 bases are TGTGCCAGCAGCTCCAGGACTAGCGGGGGCAATGAGCAGTTCTTC. The chain carries TRBV7-9 and TRBJ2-1; 13 nucleotides line up with TRBD2. Germline CDR1 reads SEHNR; CDR2 reads FQNEAQ (reference sequence). V was clipped by 4 bases and J by 6 bases; unmatched bases: 3. The CDR3 has 15 amino acids.

The V gene is TRBV19, the J gene TRBJ1-5, with D hard to call. This CDR3 region has 15 residues. V lost 5 bases, J lost 1 base, and 12 bases lay in between. Germline CDR1 reads LNHDA; CDR2 reads SQIVND (reference sequence). In DNA, the CDR3 is TGTGCCAGTAGTCCAGTTGGGATAAGCAATCAGCCCCAGCATTTT. Its translation is CASSPVGISNQPQHF.

This sequence joins TRBV19 and TRBJ2-1, with 12 bases fitting TRBD2. V lost 4 bases and J lost 3; bases outside the gene matches: 7. CDR1 LNHDA and CDR2 SQIVND come from the germline V gene (reference sequence). This CDR3 has 17 residues. This CDR3 reads CASSSHTSGGSYNEQFF. The CDR3 bases are TGTGCCAGTAGTAGTCATACTAGCGGGGGGAGCTACAATGAGCAGTTCTTC. The full variable domain, completed using reference TRBV19 and TRBJ2-1, is DGGITQSPKYLFRKEGQNVTLSCEQNLNHDAMYWYRQDPGQGLRLIYYSQIVNDFQKGDIAEGYSVSREKKESFPLTVTSAQKNPTAFYLCASSSHTSGGSYNEQFFGPGTRLTVL.

CDR3 in DNA: TGTGCCAGCAGCTTGGCGTTTGGGGCCAGTCTCTATGGCTACACCTTC. Its translation: CASSLAFGASLYGYTF. This chain links TRBV5-4 with TRBJ1-2, with a possible D match to TRBD1 (5 bases). This CDR3 region has 16 residues. Germline assignment: CDR1 SGHNT and CDR2 YYREEE (reference sequence). The V end lost 0 bases, the J end lost 4 bases, and 16 bases lay between the germline ends.

The chain carries TRBV28 and TRBJ1-6, with 9 positions matching TRBD1. The CDR3 loop spans 14 amino acids. The V segment lost 2 bases and the J segment 10 bases; nucleotides outside the gene matches: 3. Germline loops: CDR1 MDHEN, CDR2 SYDVKM. The CDR3 sequence: CASSLGTGRSPLHF. The CDR3, as DNA: TGTGCCAGCAGTTTAGGGACAGGGCGGTCACCCCTCCACTTT.

V is TRBV6-4 and J is TRBJ1-2; the D gene is possibly TRBD1 (5 bases). V dropped 7 bases and J dropped 0 bases, with 12 bases sitting between them. Germline values: CDR1 MRHNA, CDR2 SNTAGT. CDR3 length equals 14 residues. CDR3 sequence reads: CASKPGRTNYGYTF. The CDR3 DNA reads TGTGCCAGCAAGCCGGGACGGACTAACTATGGCTACACCTTC.

This clone was found a few times. The rearrangement joins TRBV5-1 to TRBJ2-5; D might be TRBD1 or TRBD2, each matching 5 bases. There are 14 residues in the CDR3. CDR1 and CDR2 (germline): SGHRS, YFSETQ. V shed 3 bases and J shed 6 bases, with 15 bases lying between them. The CDR3 protein is CASSWGSEGQTQYF. In DNA form, the CDR3 reads TGCGCCAGCAGCTGGGGAAGTGAGGGACAGACCCAGTACTTC. The complete variable domain, with remaining parts taken from reference TRBV5-1 and TRBJ2-5, reads KAGVTQTPRYLIKTRGQQVTLSCSPISGHRSVSWYQQTPGQGLQFLFEYFSETQRNKGNFPGRFSGRQFSNSRSEMNVSTLELGDSALYLCASSWGSEGQTQYFGPGTRLLVL.